What follows are 32 T cell receptor beta chains derived from one specimen sequenced in a study of blood T cells in healthy people across ages. Alongside a J-beta primer mix, a sample-barcoded 5' primer served in a second PCR lasting about 7 to 12 cycles. TCRdb re-called the 5' RACE reads through MiXCR, storing one row per CDR3 protein. The data contain around 1,500,000 distinct CDR3 sequences, 40% to 50% of them singletons. Specimen: blood. The receptor set was obtained from a woman aged 18-35 years in good health.

This clonotype was counted only a few times. This chain joins TRBV12-3 or TRBV12-4 and TRBJ2-1; 9 nucleotides align to TRBD2. After removal of 9 bases from V and 0 bases from J, the junction contained 3 bases not matched to a gene. The CDR3 has 14 residues. The CDR3 DNA reads as TGTGCCAGTATTAGCGGGAGCTCCTACAATGAGCAGTTCTTC. As protein: CASISGSSYNEQFF.

This clonotype has just a few counts. The chain uses TRBV7-2 and TRBJ1-2; 8 bases align to TRBD1. J gave up 8 bases and V 4 bases, and 9 bases lay outside the gene matches. CDR1 and CDR2 (germline): SGHTA, FQGNSA. This CDR3 comprises 14 residues. CDR3 in amino acids: CASSSPTGASGYTF. The CDR3 DNA is TGTGCCAGCAGCTCACCGACAGGGGCATCCGGCTACACCTTC.

The chain combines TRBV24-1 with TRBJ2-3; D may match TRBD1 or TRBD2 (5 bases each). This CDR3 contains 14 residues. From germline, CDR1 is KGHDR and CDR2 SFDVKD. V was pared by 5 bases and J by 7 bases, with 15 bases between. Here the CDR3 reads CATSGTTGPHTQYF. In nucleotides, the CDR3 is TGTGCCACCAGTGGTACAACGGGACCGCATACGCAGTATTTT.

This clonotype has just a few counts. V and J are TRBV20-1 and TRBJ1-3, with a weak D call TRBD1 (6 bases). Germline CDR1 and CDR2: DFQATT and SNEGSKA (reference sequence). CDR3 length: 14 amino acids. Trimming stripped 3 bases from V and 2 bases from J, with 11 bases between. CDR3 protein: CSARVGGPGNTIYF. In DNA form, the CDR3 reads TGCAGTGCTAGGGTCGGGGGGCCTGGAAACACCATATATTTT.

The chain combines TRBV12-3 or TRBV12-4 with TRBJ2-3; D is perhaps TRBD2 (5 bases). The CDR3 sequence is 13 residues long. V was cut by 10 bases and J by 2 bases, with 13 bases left in between. CDR3 sequence (DNA): TGTGCCACCTCGACTACTGTCACAGATACGCAGTATTTT. It translates to CATSTTVTDTQYF.

Worth noting for this clonotype: Relative to the germline gene, one junction end is altered; a read error may explain this. This chain joins TRBV20-1 and TRBJ1-4; 7 positions match TRBD1. Germline V lookup: CDR1 DFQATT, CDR2 SNEGSKA (reference sequence). This CDR3 is 14 amino acids long. CDR3 region: CSARAGTVNEKLFF. CDR3 bases: TGCAGTGCGAGAGCCGGGACAGTGAATGAAAAACTGTTTTTT.

There are a few counts of this clonotype. One junction end disagrees with the germline gene, perhaps due to a read error. The rearrangement links TRBV6-5 to TRBJ2-1; 7 bases are a match to TRBD2. The CDR3 spans 16 residues. CDR1 is MNHEY, CDR2 SVGAGI, per germline. The CDR3 region has the DNA TGTGCCAGTAGTTACTCGAGGGCGGGAGTTGGGGGTGAGCAGTTCTTC. Protein product: CASSYSRAGVGGEQFF.

Notes on this clonotype: Mismatch with germline at one junction end may stem from a read error. The J gene is TRBJ2-1, the V gene TRBV27; TRBD1 might be the D (6 bases). Germline V gene lookup returns CDR1 MNHEY and CDR2 SMNVEV (reference sequence). This CDR3 region has 13 residues. CDR3 protein: CASSVSLGTKQFF. CDR3 nucleotides: TGTGCCAGCAGTGTATCCCTCGGGACAAAGCAGTTCTTC.

The chain links TRBV20-1 to TRBJ2-3; 10 bases line up with TRBD2. V trimming: 5 bases; J trimming: 0 bases; junction bases outside the gene matches: 5. Looked up from germline, CDR1 is DFQATT and CDR2 is SNEGSKA (reference sequence). This CDR3 has 15 residues. This chain's CDR3 is CSAVAGGLSTDTQYF. CDR3 in DNA: TGCAGTGCTGTAGCGGGAGGACTTAGCACAGATACGCAGTATTTT.

This clonotype was counted many times. The J gene is TRBJ2-5, the V gene TRBV4-1; 8 positions agree with TRBD2. Germline-derived CDR1 and CDR2 are MGHRA and YSYEKL. The trim removed 5 bases at V and 4 bases at J, leaving 9 bases unmatched. The CDR3 runs 15 residues. CDR3 nucleotides: TGCGCCAGCAGCAATCCGGGACTAGAGCTAGAGACCCAGTACTTC. This sequence encodes CASSNPGLELETQYF.

The CDR3: CSATGQGNTGELFF. CDR3 sequence (DNA): TGCAGCGCGACGGGACAGGGAAACACCGGGGAGCTGTTTTTT. V is TRBV20-1 and J is TRBJ2-2, with 9 positions matching TRBD1. This CDR3 is built from 14 residues. CDR1 is DFQATT, CDR2 SNEGSKA, per germline (reference sequence).

CDR3 sequence: CASSPAHGSGYEQYF. The CDR3 nucleotides read TGTGCCAGCAGCCCCGCCCACGGGAGCGGGTACGAGCAGTACTTC. The chain has TRBV7-3 and TRBJ2-5, with D tentatively TRBD2 (6 bases). Gene TRBJ2-7 matches the end of the DNA better, so the J call may be wrong. This CDR3 has 15 amino acids. Germline V gene sequence: CDR1 SGHTA, CDR2 FQGTGA.

V gene TRBV9 combines with J gene TRBJ2-6, with TRBD2 matching over 7 bases. This CDR3 comprises 15 residues. Trimming removed 4 bases from V and 2 bases from J; junction bases left unmatched: 3. The germline gives CDR1 SGDLS, CDR2 YYNGEE. CDR3 loop: CASSSGGTGANVLTF. The CDR3 DNA reads as TGTGCCAGCAGCTCGGGGGGTACTGGGGCCAACGTCCTGACTTTC.

V usage is TRBV5-1 and J usage is TRBJ1-2, with 9 bases that match TRBD1. Germline V gene lookup returns CDR1 SGHRS and CDR2 YFSETQ. The CDR3 extends over 16 amino acids. The V gene end was trimmed by 3 bases and the J gene end by 0 bases; junction bases not matched to a gene: 6. Here the CDR3 DNA reads TGCGCCAGCAGCTCTGGGACAGGGACAACTAACTATGGCTACACCTTC. Translated: CASSSGTGTTNYGYTF.

This clonotype was found a few times. The rearrangement joins TRBV6-5 to TRBJ1-6; D not certain. Between the trimmed V and J ends, which lost 7 bases and 5 bases, there was a span of 18 bases. CDR3 length equals 16 residues. CDR1 is MNHEY, CDR2 SVGAGI, per germline. CDR3 coding DNA: TGTGCCAGCACTCGAACAGTGACCTTGGATAATTCACCCCTCCACTTT. Amino acids: CASTRTVTLDNSPLHF.

This clonotype was recorded a few times. The V gene is TRBV4-2, the J gene TRBJ2-1; possible D gene TRBD2, 5 bases. Deletions cut 1 base from V and 8 bases from J, with 21 bases between. The CDR3 is 17 residues long. CDR1 and CDR2 from the germline V gene are LGHNA and YNFKEQ. The CDR3 region has the DNA TGTGCCAGCAGCCAAGTCTTCGCGGAGGTTAGCGCGGATGAGCAGTTCTTC. It codes for CASSQVFAEVSADEQFF.

This clonotype was observed a few times. Germline is not matched at one junction end, which may reflect a read error. The V gene is TRBV5-1, the J gene TRBJ2-2; TRBD1 might be the D (5 bases). Germline V gene lookup returns CDR1 SGHRS and CDR2 YFSETQ. The CDR3 is made up of 16 amino acids. The CDR3 nucleotides are TGTGCCAGCAGTCTCGCCGGGCAGGGAAACACCGGGGAGCTGTTTTTT. This codes for CASSLAGQGNTGELFF.

This clonotype was found a few times. The V call is TRBV5-6, the J call TRBJ1-2; D is possibly TRBD1 (5 bases). The germline gives CDR1 SGHDT, CDR2 YYEEEE. The CDR3 is made up of 15 amino acids. V was cut by 1 base and J by 2 bases, with 12 bases left in between. The CDR3, as DNA: TGTGCCAGCAGCTTGCCGCTCAGGGAAAACTATGGCTACACCTTC. This translates into CASSLPLRENYGYTF. Variable domain in full (rest from reference TRBV5-6 and TRBJ1-2): DAGVTQSPTHLIKTRGQQVTLRCSPKSGHDTVSWYQQALGQGPQFIFQYYEEEERQRGNFPDRFSGHQFPNYSSELNVNALLLGDSALYLCASSLPLRENYGYTFGSGTRLTVV.

This clonotype was observed a handful of times. The CDR3, as DNA: TGTGCCATCTCAGAGGACAGGGGGGGCTACACCTTC. Translated: CAISEDRGGYTF. V gene TRBV10-3 combines with J gene TRBJ1-2; TRBD1 matches at 10 bases. Germline V gene sequence: CDR1 ENHRY, CDR2 SYGVKD. The CDR3 runs 12 residues. With 8 bases clipped from V and 8 bases from J, the junction kept 5 bases outside the gene matches.

In this sample, this clonotype turned up a few times. The J gene is TRBJ2-3, the V gene TRBV27, with 7 bases fitting TRBD1. V shed 6 bases, J shed 0 bases, and the junction held 6 bases outside the gene matches. The germline V gene has CDR1 MNHEY and CDR2 SMNVEV (reference sequence). This CDR3 is built from 15 residues. The CDR3 is CASRSTGQSTDTQYF. CDR3 sequence (DNA): TGTGCCAGCAGATCTACGGGACAGAGCACAGATACGCAGTATTTT.

The chain recombines TRBV27 with TRBJ2-6, with D unclear. V gave up 3 bases and J gave up 1 base, with 13 bases separating them. CDR1 and CDR2 (germline): MNHEY, SMNVEV (reference sequence). The CDR3 loop spans 17 amino acids. CDR3 residues: CASSFRQTRSGANVLTF. In nucleotides, the CDR3 is TGTGCCAGCAGTTTCCGGCAGACCAGGTCTGGGGCCAACGTCCTGACTTTC.

V and J are TRBV10-3 and TRBJ2-7, with 13 bases lining up with TRBD2. The germline gives CDR1 ENHRY, CDR2 SYGVKD. The ends lost 7 bases at V and 3 bases at J; junction bases unmatched: 9. This CDR3 is built from 16 residues. The CDR3 region is CAIIPMGLAGFYEQYF. DNA of the CDR3: TGTGCCATCATCCCTATGGGACTAGCGGGATTCTACGAGCAGTACTTC.

This rearrangement joins TRBV9 to TRBJ2-1, with 7 bases matching TRBD2. The closer fit of TRBJ2-7 to the DNA end suggests the J call may be wrong. The CDR3 has 17 amino acids. Germline CDR1 reads SGDLS; CDR2 reads YYNGEE. CDR3 in amino acids: CASSPPPQGLRYNEQYF. The CDR3 DNA reads TGTGCCAGCAGCCCCCCCCCGCAGGGACTACGCTACAATGAGCAGTACTTC.

The chain couples TRBV2 to TRBJ2-7; D gene ambiguous. Trimming removed 2 bases from V and 1 base from J, with 9 bases in between. Germline V lookup: CDR1 SNHLY, CDR2 FYNNEI. The CDR3 runs 14 residues. The CDR3 bases are TGTGCCAGCAGTGAATTGGTTTGGTCCTACGAGCAGTACTTC. Its protein is CASSELVWSYEQYF.

The chain links TRBV12-3 or TRBV12-4 to TRBJ2-1; 8 bases map to TRBD2. This CDR3 is 17 amino acids long. Trimming removed 1 base from V and 0 bases from J; junction bases left unmatched: 5. The CDR3 DNA sequence: TGTGCCAGCAGTTTAGGAGGCGGGAGGAGCTCCTACAATGAGCAGTTCTTC. It translates to CASSLGGGRSSYNEQFF.

The chain couples TRBV9 to TRBJ2-1; TRBD2 matches at 11 bases. The V and J ends lost 1 base and 4 bases, in that order; junction bases with no gene match: 7. Germline V gives CDR1 SGDLS, CDR2 YYNGEE. This CDR3 is 17 amino acids long. CDR3 bases: TGTGCCAGCAGCGTAAAGACCAGACTAGCGGGATACAATGAGCAGTTCTTC. Encoded protein: CASSVKTRLAGYNEQFF.

In this sample, this clonotype turned up a few times. The CDR3 region has the DNA TGCAGTGTACTAGCAACAGATACGCAGTATTTT. Translated: CSVLATDTQYF. The chain couples TRBV20-1 to TRBJ2-3; maybe TRBD2 (6 bases). The CDR3 has 11 residues. CDR1 DFQATT and CDR2 SNEGSKA come from the germline V gene (reference sequence). Trimming pared 7 bases from V and 3 bases from J, leaving 8 bases between.

The gene calls are TRBV15 and TRBJ2-3; maybe TRBD2 (6 bases). Germline V gene sequence: CDR1 LNHNV, CDR2 YYDKDF (reference sequence). V gave up 0 bases and J gave up 0 bases, with 16 bases separating them. CDR3 length: 18 amino acids. This CDR3 reads CATSRDFGTGTSTDTQYF. The CDR3, as DNA: TGTGCCACCAGCAGAGATTTCGGGACTGGAACTAGCACAGATACGCAGTATTTT.

The genes are TRBV14 and TRBJ2-3; 9 nucleotides align to TRBD2. Trimming removed 3 bases from V and 2 bases from J; junction bases left unmatched: 6. Per the germline V gene, CDR1 is SGHDN and CDR2 is FVKESK. The CDR3 totals 16 residues. The DNA of the CDR3 is TGTGCCAGCAGCCATCCACTAGCGGGCCCCACAGATACGCAGTATTTT. Residues: CASSHPLAGPTDTQYF.

The chain recombines TRBV11-2 with TRBJ1-4; D is unresolved. This CDR3 is 15 amino acids long. The germline CDR1 and CDR2 sequences are SGHAT and FQNNGV. Trimming pared 5 bases from V and 0 bases from J, leaving 10 bases between. As DNA, the CDR3 is TGTGCCAGCAGCCCCACAAGTGCAACTAATGAAAAACTGTTTTTT. Its protein is CASSPTSATNEKLFF.

The chain joins TRBV12-5 to TRBJ1-1; 7 bases match TRBD1. Germline V gene lookup returns CDR1 LGHNT and CDR2 FRNRAP. The CDR3 length is 13 residues. With 6 bases clipped from V and 10 bases from J, the junction kept 11 bases outside the gene matches. The CDR3 coding sequence is TGTGCTAGTGGCGGGACAGCTCGGGCTAGAGCTTTCTTT. It yields the protein CASGGTARARAFF.

This clonotype was seen once. The chain couples TRBV3-1 to TRBJ2-3; D gene ambiguous. The CDR3 extends over 16 amino acids. Germline assignment: CDR1 LGHDT and CDR2 YNNKEL (reference sequence). Deletions cut 2 bases from V and 6 bases from J, with 18 bases between. CDR3 bases: TGTGCCAGCAGCCAATACGGGTCCGGTTCAAGGGATACGCAGTATTTT. It yields the protein CASSQYGSGSRDTQYF.